The 24 T cell receptor beta chains given below trace back to one sample, sequenced in a study of CDR3 diversity in severe acne. One entry per CDR3 protein, called by TCRdb with MiXCR from the PCR reads. Of over 85,000 distinct CDR3 sequences in the sample, 51% were seen once. Sequencing was carried out using blood. Receptor source: a male donor with acne.

About this clonotype itself: Sequence at one end of the junction differs from germline and may be a read error. The genes are TRBV9 and TRBJ1-1; D remains unclear. Germline-derived CDR1 and CDR2 are SGDLS and YYNGEE. CDR3 length equals 14 residues. For the CDR3, the DNA is TGCGCCAGCAGCTTGGTTAGCAGGAACACTGAAGCTTTCTTT. The encoded protein is CASSLVSRNTEAFF.

About this clonotype itself: One end of the junction varies from germline; a read error may be responsible. The chain recombines TRBV7-9 with TRBJ2-7, with TRBD2 identical over 12 bases. CDR1 is SEHNR, CDR2 FQNEAQ, per germline (reference sequence). The CDR3 runs to 17 residues. Written as DNA, the CDR3 is TGCGCCAGCAGCCGAACAGAACTAGCGGGAGGTAGCTACGAGCAGTACTTC. It codes for CASSRTELAGGSYEQYF.

This clonotype was picked up many times. The V call is TRBV20-1, the J call TRBJ2-7, with 8 bases matching TRBD2. The CDR3 is 15 residues long. Trimming took 3 bases from V and 3 from J; bases not matched to a gene: 10. CDR1 is DFQATT and CDR2 is SNEGSKA in the germline V gene (reference sequence). The CDR3 DNA sequence: TGCAGTGCTAGGACCGCCGGGACTAGGGGCTACGAGCAGTACTTC. The encoded protein is CSARTAGTRGYEQYF.

This clonotype was detected once. A much larger clone lies a single base off, so this may be a read error. This sequence joins TRBV2 and TRBJ1-4, with TRBD1 matching over 9 bases. The CDR3 totals 15 residues. Trimming took 8 bases from V and 6 from J; bases not matched to a gene: 10. Germline CDR1 and CDR2: SNHLY and FYNNEI. The CDR3 region has the DNA TGTGCCAGCGGGGACAGGGTTCGATCATATGAAAAACTGTTTTTT. Translated: CASGDRVRSYEKLFF.

In its sample, this clonotype is medium-sized (0.01 to 0.1%). The J gene is TRBJ1-5, the V gene TRBV20-1, with D hard to call. The CDR3 contains 13 residues. The ends were cut back, 6 bases at V and 0 bases at J, with 9 bases in the middle. Germline V CDR1 and CDR2: DFQATT, SNEGSKA (reference sequence). This chain's CDR3 is CSAIASSNQPQHF. CDR3 sequence (DNA): TGCAGTGCAATTGCGAGTAGCAATCAGCCCCAGCATTTT.

This sequence joins TRBV24-1 and TRBJ2-1; 9 positions match TRBD2. The closer fit of TRBJ2-5 to the DNA end suggests the J call may be wrong. This CDR3 comprises 18 residues. Germline V gene sequence: CDR1 KGHDR, CDR2 SFDVKD. CDR3 in DNA: TGTGCCACCAGTGATTTCGGTTTGGCTAGCGGGATGCAAGAGACCCAGTACTTC. Amino acid sequence: CATSDFGLASGMQETQYF.

This rearrangement joins TRBV30 to TRBJ1-5; no definite D call. Germline V CDR1 and CDR2: GTSNPN, SVGIG (reference sequence). The length of the CDR3 is 13 residues. V lost 2 bases and J lost 0, with 5 bases in between. In DNA form, the CDR3 reads TGTGCCTGGAGTAGTCTTAGCAATCAGCCCCAGCATTTT. Protein product: CAWSSLSNQPQHF.

Ten or more counts support this clonotype. The CDR3 loop reads CASSLRGRSTEAFF. The CDR3 bases are TGTGCCAGCAGCTTAAGAGGACGCTCCACTGAAGCTTTCTTT. The chain uses TRBV7-3 and TRBJ1-1; D remains unclear. CDR3 length equals 14 residues. V gave up 1 base and J gave up 4 bases, with 10 bases separating them. Germline V lookup: CDR1 SGHTA, CDR2 FQGTGA.

This clonotype occurred many times. The chain employs TRBV7-8 and TRBJ2-3; D possibly corresponds to TRBD2 (5 bases). In germline, CDR1 is SGHVS, CDR2 FQNEAQ. The ends were cut back, 1 base at V and 4 bases at J, with 9 bases in the middle. The CDR3 totals 14 residues. DNA for the CDR3: TGTGCCAGCAGCTTAGTCTCGGGGTCAGATACGCAGTATTTT. It translates to CASSLVSGSDTQYF.

This sequence joins TRBV2 and TRBJ1-2; D is uncertain. From germline, CDR1 is SNHLY and CDR2 FYNNEI. Between the trimmed V and J ends, which lost 0 bases and 8 bases, there was a span of 13 bases. This CDR3 has 14 residues. The CDR3 sequence is CASSEALKIEGYTF. The CDR3 DNA follows: TGTGCCAGCAGTGAAGCGCTTAAGATTGAGGGCTACACCTTC.

The gene calls are TRBV15 and TRBJ1-5, with D perhaps TRBD1 (5 bases). The germline V gene has CDR1 LNHNV and CDR2 YYDKDF (reference sequence). The V end lost 2 bases, the J end lost 6 bases, and 14 bases lay between the germline ends. The CDR3 length is 15 residues. The CDR3 protein is CATSRSRGESQPQHF. The CDR3 nucleotides are TGTGCCACCAGCAGATCGCGAGGGGAAAGTCAGCCCCAGCATTTT.

The rearrangement joins TRBV7-2 to TRBJ1-2; D gene unclear. Germline V lookup: CDR1 SGHTA, CDR2 FQGNSA. This CDR3 spans 14 amino acids. V was clipped by 5 bases and J by 0 bases, with 10 bases between them. DNA for the CDR3: TGTGCCAGCAGCCCTGGGAGTGCTAACTATGGCTACACCTTC. This encodes CASSPGSANYGYTF.

This clonotype was seen a single time. At one boundary the junction diverges from the germline segment, which might be a read error. J is TRBJ1-6 and V is TRBV13, with unresolved D. The CDR3 contains 17 residues. The V gene's germline CDR1 is PRHDT and CDR2 FYEKMQ (reference sequence). The CDR3 loop reads CACSLGLRSSYNSPLHF. DNA of the CDR3: TGTGCCTGCAGCTTAGGCCTCAGGAGCTCCTATAATTCACCCCTCCACTTT.

This rearrangement joins TRBV7-8 to TRBJ2-5; weak D call: TRBD2 (6 bases). The germline CDR1 and CDR2 sequences are SGHVS and FQNEAQ. The CDR3 consists of 15 residues. The ends were cut back, 7 bases at V and 5 bases at J, with 20 bases in the middle. The CDR3 sequence is CASTAKEGGTETQYF. The CDR3 DNA is TGTGCCAGCACCGCAAAAGAGGGCGGGACCGAGACCCAGTACTTC.

Concerning this clonotype: A read error is possible here, since a much larger clone lies one base away. The chain combines TRBV5-1 with TRBJ2-5; 8 positions match TRBD2. CDR3 length: 14 amino acids. Germline loops: CDR1 SGHRS, CDR2 YFSETQ. The CDR3 sequence: CASSFTSGQEAQYF. In DNA form, the CDR3 reads TGCGCCAGCAGCTTTACTAGCGGCCAAGAGGCCCAGTACTTC. Combining the CDR3 with reference TRBV5-1 and TRBJ2-5 gives the whole variable domain KAGVTQTPRYLIKTRGQQVTLSCSPISGHRSVSWYQQTPGQGLQFLFEYFSETQRNKGNFPGRFSGRQFSNSRSEMNVSTLELGDSALYLCASSFTSGQEAQYFGPGTRLLVL.

Ten or more counts support this clonotype. The rearrangement joins TRBV7-9 to TRBJ1-2; 10 nucleotides agree with TRBD1. The CDR3 totals 14 residues. The J segment lost 6 bases and the V segment lost 3 bases, leaving 4 bases of the junction unmatched. Germline-derived CDR1 and CDR2 are SEHNR and FQNEAQ (reference sequence). The CDR3 DNA is TGTGCCAGCAGCTTCACCGGGACAGGGGATGGCTACACCTTC. Protein sequence: CASSFTGTGDGYTF.

V is TRBV2 and J is TRBJ1-6, with D tentatively TRBD1 (6 bases). Between the trimmed V and J ends, which lost 2 bases and 0 bases, there was a span of 11 bases. This CDR3 has 17 residues. Germline V gives CDR1 SNHLY, CDR2 FYNNEI. This chain's CDR3 is CASSENGQSSYNSPLHF. Here the CDR3 DNA reads TGTGCCAGCAGTGAAAACGGACAGAGCTCCTATAATTCACCCCTCCACTTT.

On this clonotype: At one end, the junction sequence differs from germline, possibly due to a read error. This chain joins TRBV7-9 and TRBJ1-6; D is unclear. Germline CDR1 and CDR2: SEHNR and FQNEAQ (reference sequence). This CDR3 is 13 amino acids long. The DNA of the CDR3 is TGTGACAGCAGCTTGGCGTGGAATTCACCCCTCCACTTT. Protein product: CDSSLAWNSPLHF.

There are many counts of this clonotype. The V call is TRBV6-4, the J call TRBJ1-1; D might be TRBD1 (6 bases). Germline lookup yields CDR1 MRHNA and CDR2 SNTAGT. This CDR3 region has 13 residues. V lost 5 bases and J lost 4, with 11 bases in between. The CDR3 nucleotides are TGTGCCAGCAGTACAGGGCAGGGCACTGAAGCTTTCTTT. It codes for CASSTGQGTEAFF.

The chain carries TRBV2 and TRBJ2-7, with 10 bases lining up with TRBD2. V trimming: 5 bases; J trimming: 1 base; junction bases outside the gene matches: 2. This CDR3 is built from 14 residues. Germline lookup yields CDR1 SNHLY and CDR2 FYNNEI. CDR3 protein: CASSLAGASYEQYF. The CDR3 nucleotides read TGTGCCAGCAGTCTAGCGGGAGCTTCCTACGAGCAGTACTTC.

The chain recombines TRBV7-9 with TRBJ2-5, with 9 bases identical to TRBD1. There are 13 residues in the CDR3. The V gene end was trimmed by 6 bases and the J gene end by 2 bases; junction bases not matched to a gene: 1. Per germline, CDR1 SEHNR and CDR2 FQNEAQ (reference sequence). CDR3 region: CASRDRGQETQYF. The CDR3 DNA sequence: TGTGCCAGCAGAGACAGGGGGCAAGAGACCCAGTACTTC.

The chain is built from TRBV29-1 and TRBJ2-7; 12 bases are a match to TRBD1. CDR3 length equals 16 residues. V shed 4 bases, J shed 2 bases, and the junction held 9 bases outside the gene matches. The germline CDR1 and CDR2 sequences are SQVTM and ANQGSEA. The CDR3 coding sequence is TGCAGCGTTGTGGGACAGGGGGCCGCCCCAGCCTACGAGCAGTACTTC. The encoded protein is CSVVGQGAAPAYEQYF.

With respect to this clonotype: Its ends do not fully match the called genes, so a read error is possible. This chain links TRBV10-2 with TRBJ2-7; D ambiguous. Looked up from germline, CDR1 is WSHSY and CDR2 is SAAADI. There are 11 residues in the CDR3. The chain's CDR3 is CAISETHEQYF. CDR3 nucleotide sequence: TGTGCCATCAGTGAGACACACGAGCAGTACTTC.

The rearrangement joins TRBV12-3 or TRBV12-4 to TRBJ1-1, with D perhaps matching TRBD1 (5 bases). The CDR3 totals 11 residues. Trimming shortened V by 11 bases and J by 5 bases, and 12 bases separated the two germline ends. The CDR3 region has the DNA TGTGCCCTTTCTGGGGGAACTGAAGCTTTCTTT. Translation: CALSGGTEAFF.